These 5 T cell receptor beta chains were all obtained from the same sample, sequenced in a study of blood T cells in healthy people across ages. It was with a sample-barcoded 5' primer and a J-beta primer mix that a second PCR of roughly 7 to 12 cycles was run. TCRdb reprocessed the 5' RACE reads with MiXCR, giving one entry per CDR3 protein. The table lists approximately 810,000 distinct CDR3 sequences, about 30% of them singletons, with around 15% in the top ten. The sequenced sample consisted of blood. The receptors here all came from a woman of 80 years or more in good health.

This rearrangement joins TRBV29-1 to TRBJ2-1; tentatively, D is TRBD1 or TRBD2 (5 bases each). Trimming stripped 4 bases from V and 0 bases from J, with 13 bases between. This CDR3 comprises 15 residues. Germline assignment: CDR1 SQVTM and CDR2 ANQGSEA. The CDR3 DNA follows: TGCAGCGTTGCTCGGGGCACGAGCTCCTACAATGAGCAGTTCTTC. This translates into CSVARGTSSYNEQFF.

In its sample, this clonotype was seen a few times. This chain connects TRBV7-2 to TRBJ2-5; D gene uncertain. V lost 2 bases to trimming and J lost 11 bases, with 15 bases between them. Germline CDR1 SGHTA, CDR2 FQGNSA. This CDR3 spans 13 amino acids. The CDR3 spells CASSLQYYNEQYF. The CDR3 DNA reads as TGTGCCAGCAGCTTACAATACTACAATGAGCAGTACTTC.

There are a few counts of this clonotype. A much larger clone is a single base away; this may be a read error. The chain employs TRBV20-1 and TRBJ2-7; D might be TRBD1 (6 bases). The CDR3 is 15 residues long. Germline assignment: CDR1 DFQATT and CDR2 SNEGSKA (reference sequence). The V gene lost 5 bases and the J gene lost 7 bases, with 24 bases spanning the gap. Here the CDR3 reads CSAGPAQGIRNEQYF. The DNA for the CDR3 is TGCAGTGCTGGCCCCGCCCAGGGGATCAGGAATGAGCAGTACTTC.

The rearrangement joins TRBV6-1 to TRBJ1-2; D ambiguous. V was shortened by 0 bases and J by 0 bases, with 5 bases between the two germline ends. CDR1 is MNHNS, CDR2 SASEGT, per germline. This CDR3 has 14 residues. The CDR3 protein is CASSEAQANYGYTF. The CDR3 DNA reads TGTGCCAGCAGTGAAGCGCAGGCTAACTATGGCTACACCTTC.

There are many counts of this clonotype. The chain carries TRBV6-6 and TRBJ1-4; TRBD1 is a possible D gene (6 bases). Deletions cut 0 bases from V and 6 bases from J, with 14 bases between. CDR1 and CDR2 (germline): MNHNY, SVGAGI (reference sequence). This CDR3 has 16 residues. This CDR3 is CASSYSTGGWDEKLFF. For the CDR3, the DNA is TGTGCCAGCAGTTACTCGACAGGAGGATGGGATGAAAAACTGTTTTTT.